Below, 14 T cell receptor beta chains from the same sample are listed, as sequenced in a study of beta chain features in type 1 diabetes. Points from the study as a whole: TCRB CDR3s were moderately but significantly shorter in Type 1 diabetes patients in all four CD4+ subsets.

Expressed TCRB transcripts were sequenced after all isolated RNA was converted to cDNA. Using immunoSEQ multiplex PCR, the repertoire was profiled, and TCRdb retains in-frame clones only, with some absent. The sample has more than 250,000 clones; 24% are singletons. The antigens for these receptors are not known. Material: naive CD4+ T cells from blood. The receptors derive from a woman aged 30 to 39 with type 1 diabetes.

The genes are TRBV28 and TRBJ2-1, with 12 bases that match TRBD2. The germline V gene encodes CDR1 MDHEN and CDR2 SYDVKM. This CDR3 spans 17 amino acids. With V trimmed by 1 base and J by 9 bases, 10 bases remained unmatched. DNA of the CDR3: TGTGCCAGCAGTTTATCCCGACTAGCGGGAGTGTCGATTGAGCAGTTCTTC. It codes for CASSLSRLAGVSIEQFF.

The J gene is TRBJ2-1, the V gene TRBV7-3, with D hard to call. CDR1 is SGHTA and CDR2 is FQGTGA in the germline V gene. V lost 3 bases and J lost 8, with 11 bases in between. This CDR3 region has 13 residues. The CDR3 DNA sequence: TGTGCCAGCAGCTTTCGTCCCTCCGATGAGCAGTTCTTC. Translated: CASSFRPSDEQFF.

This sequence joins TRBV7-9 and TRBJ2-3, with D possibly TRBD2 on 6 matching bases. V was cut by 5 bases and J by 2 bases, with 17 bases left in between. CDR1 is SEHNR, CDR2 FQNEAQ, per germline (reference sequence). This CDR3 has 16 residues. CDR3 protein: CASSPRLVVYTDTQYF. CDR3 DNA: TGTGCCAGCAGCCCGAGACTAGTCGTCTACACAGATACGCAGTATTTT.

This clone was seen a few times. The V and J genes are TRBV5-1 and TRBJ1-5, with 9 bases that match TRBD1. V gave up 0 bases and J gave up 5 bases; unmatched junction bases: 0. The germline CDR1 and CDR2 sequences are SGHRS and YFSETQ. This CDR3 comprises 14 residues. The CDR3, as DNA: TGCGCCAGCAGCTTGGGGACAGGGGATCAGCCCCAGCATTTT. Translated: CASSLGTGDQPQHF. Variable domain in full (rest from reference TRBV5-1 and TRBJ1-5): KAGVTQTPRYLIKTRGQQVTLSCSPISGHRSVSWYQQTPGQGLQFLFEYFSETQRNKGNFPGRFSGRQFSNSRSEMNVSTLELGDSALYLCASSLGTGDQPQHFGDGTRLSIL.

The sample holds a few counts of this clone. The J gene is TRBJ2-5, the V gene TRBV2; tentatively, D is TRBD2 (6 bases). Germline lookup yields CDR1 SNHLY and CDR2 FYNNEI. Between the trimmed V and J ends, which lost 1 base and 1 base, there was a span of 7 bases. The CDR3 loop spans 14 amino acids. CDR3 sequence (DNA): TGTGCCAGCAGTGAAGTGGAGGGCCAAGAGACCCAGTACTTC. Translating it yields CASSEVEGQETQYF.

The chain carries TRBV7-3 and TRBJ2-1, with a possible D match to TRBD2 (5 bases). Between the trimmed V and J ends, which lost 3 bases and 8 bases, there was a span of 5 bases. CDR1 SGHTA and CDR2 FQGTGA come from the germline V gene. The CDR3 is 11 residues long. The CDR3 DNA reads TGTGCCAGCAGCTTTAGCGATGAGCAGTTCTTC. It encodes CASSFSDEQFF.

This clone occurred a few times. The chain combines TRBV10-3 with TRBJ2-7; D ambiguous. There are 16 residues in the CDR3. Germline V gene sequence: CDR1 ENHRY, CDR2 SYGVKD. Between the trimmed V and J ends, which lost 2 bases and 2 bases, there was a span of 16 bases. The CDR3 DNA is TGTGCCATCAGTGAGCCCATTGGTAGGAGTACCTACGAGCAGTACTTC. It translates to CAISEPIGRSTYEQYF.

This rearrangement joins TRBV11-2 to TRBJ2-3; the D is unclear. V shed 1 base and J shed 2 bases, with 10 bases lying between them. The CDR3 is 15 residues long. Germline assignment: CDR1 SGHAT and CDR2 FQNNGV. CDR3 residues: CASSLVRRATDTQYF. The CDR3 DNA follows: TGTGCCAGCAGCTTAGTGAGGAGAGCCACAGATACGCAGTATTTT.

The chain couples TRBV27 to TRBJ2-3, with 11 nucleotides matching TRBD2. The J segment lost 3 bases and the V segment lost 5 bases, leaving 4 bases of the junction unmatched. The CDR3 is 15 residues long. The germline CDR1 and CDR2 sequences are MNHEY and SMNVEV (reference sequence). This CDR3 reads CASSLLAGETDTQYF. For the CDR3, the DNA is TGTGCCAGCAGTCTACTAGCGGGAGAGACAGATACGCAGTATTTT.

The rearrangement joins TRBV11-2 to TRBJ1-1; 7 nucleotides agree with TRBD1. The trim removed 4 bases at V and 3 bases at J, leaving 8 bases unmatched. The CDR3 is 15 amino acids. Germline V gene lookup returns CDR1 SGHAT and CDR2 FQNNGV. The chain's CDR3 is CASSSYRGRDTEAFF. The CDR3 bases are TGTGCCAGCAGCTCGTACAGGGGCAGGGACACTGAAGCTTTCTTT.

This clone came up a few times. The gene calls are TRBV6-1 and TRBJ1-2; TRBD1 aligns across 7 bases. The CDR3 length is 13 residues. The V and J ends lost 7 bases and 0 bases, in that order; junction bases with no gene match: 2. CDR1 and CDR2 from the germline V gene are MNHNS and SASEGT. The CDR3: CASKTGTNYGYTF. DNA for the CDR3: TGTGCCAGCAAGACAGGGACTAACTATGGCTACACCTTC.

On this clone itself: This CDR3 is also generated by other DNA sequences in the sample. For the CDR3, the DNA is TGTGCCAGCAGCTGGGGGGATCAGCCCCAGCATTTT. Translating it yields CASSWGDQPQHF. The chain joins TRBV28 to TRBJ1-5, with D possibly being TRBD1 (5 bases). V was cut by 6 bases and J by 5 bases, with 8 bases left in between. The CDR3 consists of 12 residues. CDR1 MDHEN and CDR2 SYDVKM come from the germline V gene.

This clone was observed a handful of times. This sequence joins TRBV5-4 and TRBJ2-1; possible D gene TRBD2, 6 bases. The V gene lost 3 bases and the J gene lost 9 bases, with 13 bases spanning the gap. The CDR3 contains 13 residues. Germline-derived CDR1 and CDR2 are SGHNT and YYREEE (reference sequence). The CDR3 DNA sequence: TGTGCCAGCAGCTCTGGACTAAATCCTGAGCAGTTCTTC. Protein product: CASSSGLNPEQFF.

This clone was picked up a small number of times. The V gene is TRBV9, the J gene TRBJ2-1; 7 bases map to TRBD2. The ends lost 3 bases at V and 6 bases at J; junction bases unmatched: 9. This CDR3 has 15 amino acids. Looked up from germline, CDR1 is SGDLS and CDR2 is YYNGEE. The CDR3 loop reads CASSATSRRGNEQFF. The CDR3 nucleotides are TGTGCCAGCAGCGCGACTAGCCGGAGGGGCAATGAGCAGTTCTTC.